Listed below are T cell receptor beta chains from one sample, sequenced in a study of cytomegalovirus exposure and HLA in healthy donors. Profiling relied on immunoSEQ multiplex PCR, and the TCRdb table lists in-frame clones only, not all of them. The sample records under 200,000 clones, about 85% being singletons. What was sequenced was PBMCs. These TCRs come from a male donor in good health and CMV-seropositive. Each CDR3 is given with its conserved first and last residue. A D gene is named only where the DNA matches it firmly. Size is omitted from some rows. Given values are once, few, many or a class for expanded clones.

TRBJ1-2	.	11	once	TRBV27	CASSSRGGYTF	TGTGCCAGCAGTTCCAGGGGTGGCTACACCTTC
TRBJ2-1	TRBD2	14	.	TRBV19	CASSITGEGLRQFF	TGTGCCAGTAGTATAACGGGGGAGGGCCTCAGGCAGTTCTTC
TRBJ2-1	TRBD2	15	.	TRBV6-4	CASSTLAGTYNEQFF	TGTGCCAGCAGTACCCTAGCGGGAACCTACAATGAGCAGTTCTTC
TRBJ2-4	.	14	.	TRBV5-6	CASGLLAPANIQYF	TGTGCCAGCGGGCTACTAGCTCCGGCAAACATTCAGTACTTC
TRBJ2-2	TRBD1	15	.	TRBV9	CASSIQGADTGELFF	TGTGCCAGCAGCATACAGGGGGCGGACACCGGGGAGCTGTTTTTT
TRBJ2-7	.	17	few	TRBV5-4	CASSLNGRQGWGYEQYF	TGTGCCAGCAGCTTGAATGGCCGTCAGGGATGGGGCTACGAGCAGTACTTC
TRBJ2-7	TRBD2	15	.	TRBV7-8	CASRRIGGAPYEQYF	TGTGCCAGCAGGCGTATCGGGGGGGCCCCCTACGAGCAGTACTTC
TRBJ2-3	TRBD2	17	once	TRBV19	CASSPGTSGGSSDTQYF	TGTGCCAGTAGTCCGGGGACTAGCGGGGGGTCTTCAGATACGCAGTATTTT
TRBJ1-2	TRBD1	15	.	TRBV2	CASSEGQGVYYGYTF	TGTGCCAGCAGTGAAGGGCAGGGGGTATACTATGGCTACACCTTC
TRBJ1-5	.	14	.	TRBV28	CASSSLPTNQPQHF	TGTGCCAGCAGTTCCCTACCCACCAATCAGCCCCAGCATTTT
TRBJ1-2	TRBD1	13	once	TRBV6-6	CASRTGGGYGYTF	TGTGCCAGCAGGACAGGGGGGGGCTATGGCTACACCTTC
TRBJ2-7	TRBD1	15	.	TRBV9	CASSGPGQVGSEQYF	TGTGCCAGCAGCGGACCGGGACAGGTGGGATCCGAGCAGTACTTC
TRBJ2-4	.	20	.	TRBV19	CASRLPGLPKGAIAKNIQYF	TGTGCCAGTAGACTACCGGGACTCCCTAAGGGGGCCATAGCCAAAAACATTCAGTACTTC
TRBJ2-3	TRBD2	18	.	TRBV7-6	CASSLFRLAGGSTDTQYF	TGTGCCAGCAGCTTATTTCGGCTAGCGGGGGGTTCCACAGATACGCAGTATTTT
TRBJ2-7	TRBD1	14	.	TRBV6-1	CASSTGTGEYEQYF	TGTGCCAGCAGTACCGGGACAGGGGAATACGAGCAGTACTTC
TRBJ2-3	.	15	once	TRBV7-2	CASSSRSLPPDTQYF	TGTGCCAGCAGCTCCCGGTCCCTCCCCCCAGATACGCAGTATTTT
TRBJ2-6	TRBD2	18	.	TRBV2	CASHRLAGFFSGANVLTF	TGTGCCAGCCACCGACTAGCGGGGTTTTTCTCTGGGGCCAACGTCCTGACTTTC
TRBJ2-5	TRBD2	16	.	TRBV6-6	CASSPGTSGSLETQYF	TGTGCCAGCAGTCCCGGGACTAGCGGGAGTCTAGAGACCCAGTACTTC
TRBJ2-4	.	13	.	TRBV27	CASSPGGGDIQYF	TGTGCCAGCAGTCCGGGTGGAGGGGACATTCAGTACTTC
TRBJ2-7	.	13	.	TRBV9	CASSEDLGGEQYF	TGTGCCAGCAGCGAAGACCTAGGTGGCGAGCAGTACTTC
TRBJ2-3	.	15	.	TRBV5-1	CASSSGQLSTDTQYF	TGCGCCAGCAGCAGCGGACAGCTTAGCACAGATACGCAGTATTTT
TRBJ2-7	TRBD2	15	.	TRBV4-3	CASSQVFPGGGEQYF	TGCGCCAGCAGCCAAGTTTTCCCGGGAGGAGGGGAGCAGTACTTC
TRBJ2-7	.	17	.	TRBV18	CASSPPTGALGIGEQYF	TGTGCCAGCTCACCACCAACAGGTGCCCTGGGTATCGGGGAGCAGTACTTC
TRBJ2-2	.	15	.	TRBV25-1	CASSEPGANTGELFF	TGTGCCAGCAGTGAACCCGGAGCGAACACCGGGGAGCTGTTTTTT
TRBJ2-7	TRBD1	15	.	TRBV6-1	CASSGSRTGVYEQYF	TGTGCCAGCAGTGGTAGTCGGACAGGGGTCTACGAGCAGTACTTC
TRBJ2-1	TRBD1	12	.	TRBV18	CASSPPDRIVIF	TGTGCCAGCTCACCACCGGACAGGATCGTAATCTTC
TRBJ1-6	.	14	.	TRBV5-6	CASSLSAPSSPLHF	TGTGCCAGCAGCTTGAGCGCCCCCTCCTCACCCCTCCACTTT
TRBJ2-3	.	13	.	TRBV5-4	CASSLDLTDTQYF	TGTGCCAGCAGCTTGGATTTAACAGATACGCAGTATTTT
TRBJ2-5	TRBD2	16	few	TRBV7-2	CASSLMGLAGRETQYF	TGTGCCAGCAGCTTAATGGGACTAGCGGGAAGGGAGACCCAGTACTTC
TRBJ2-7	.	10	.	TRBV27	CASGTYEQYF	TGTGCCAGCGGTACCTACGAGCAGTACTTC
TRBJ2-7	.	14	.	TRBV27	CASSLSTVTYEQYF	TGTGCCAGCAGTTTATCCACAGTGACCTACGAGCAGTACTTC
TRBJ2-2	.	15	.	TRBV21-1	CASSKLRVSTGELFF	TGTGCCAGCAGCAAACTGAGGGTTTCCACCGGGGAGCTGTTTTTT
TRBJ1-1	.	14	.	TRBV6-5	CASSLRGGNTEAFF	TGTGCCAGCAGTTTAAGGGGCGGGAACACTGAAGCTTTCTTT
TRBJ2-7	TRBD2	18	few	TRBV11-2	CASSLGAGDAFGTYEQYF	TGTGCCAGCAGCTTAGGGGCGGGAGACGCGTTCGGGACCTACGAGCAGTACTTC
TRBJ2-7	.	14	.	TRBV15	CATSRDPTGPQQYF	TGTGCCACCAGCAGAGATCCGACTGGTCCCCAGCAGTACTTC
TRBJ2-7	TRBD2	14	.	TRBV19	CASSMVAGDYEQYF	TGTGCCAGTAGTATGGTAGCGGGAGACTACGAGCAGTACTTC
TRBJ2-7	.	16	.	TRBV5-1	CASSQERYYPPYEQYF	TGCGCCAGCAGCCAAGAAAGGTACTACCCCCCCTACGAGCAGTACTTC